This TCR beta chain was sequenced in a study of T and B cells in COVID-19 patients. Study summary: Blood was sampled from COVID-19 patients who were either actively infected or recovered.

Study-level results: CD4+, regulatory T cell, CD8+ and sorted SARS-CoV-2-responsive or tetramer+ T cells were not yet sequenced. Patients with COVID-19 reportedly showed strongly skewed T cell receptor beta variable and joining gene usage.

Turning to this clonotype: Its cognate antigen is unknown.

The CDR3 runs to 17 residues. V lost 5 bases and J lost 0; bases outside the gene matches: 8. The germline V gene encodes CDR1 GTSNPN and CDR2 SVGIG (reference sequence). From blood, about 250-500 ng of genomic DNA served as TRB template. TRB rearrangements were amplified by multiplex PCR with BIOMED2 TRB-A/B primers. MiXCR was run by TCRdb on the multiplex PCR reads, yielding one entry per CDR3 protein. The sample has 3,800 or so distinct CDR3 sequences, around 20% seen once. This receptor was obtained from a human donor with active COVID-19. Sequences were obtained from blood. The V and J genes are TRBV30 and TRBJ2-2, with 11 bases that match TRBD2. DNA of the CDR3: TGTGCCTGGGCCCAGGGACTAGCGGTCGCGAACACCGGGGAGCTGTTTTTT. Translated: CAWAQGLAVANTGELFF.